This T cell receptor (beta chain) was found in a study of blood T cell repertoires in COVID-19. The protocol was immunoSEQ multiplex PCR, while the TCRdb copy is restricted to in-frame clones and leaves out a portion. This sample has 100,000 to 150,000 clones, with more than 80% found just once. This TCR derives from a man aged 40-49 years with acute or convalescent COVID-19. Sequencing used peripheral blood.

CDR3 DNA sequence: TGTGCCAGCAGCTCCCGGATCGGGACAGGGGGCTTCCCCACCTCCGGGGAGCTGTTTTTT. This translates into CASSSRIGTGGFPTSGELFF. V gene TRBV9 combines with J gene TRBJ2-2; 12 nucleotides match TRBD1. Germline V gene lookup returns CDR1 SGDLS and CDR2 YYNGEE. This CDR3 region has 20 residues. V gave up 4 bases and J gave up 6 bases; unmatched junction bases: 19.